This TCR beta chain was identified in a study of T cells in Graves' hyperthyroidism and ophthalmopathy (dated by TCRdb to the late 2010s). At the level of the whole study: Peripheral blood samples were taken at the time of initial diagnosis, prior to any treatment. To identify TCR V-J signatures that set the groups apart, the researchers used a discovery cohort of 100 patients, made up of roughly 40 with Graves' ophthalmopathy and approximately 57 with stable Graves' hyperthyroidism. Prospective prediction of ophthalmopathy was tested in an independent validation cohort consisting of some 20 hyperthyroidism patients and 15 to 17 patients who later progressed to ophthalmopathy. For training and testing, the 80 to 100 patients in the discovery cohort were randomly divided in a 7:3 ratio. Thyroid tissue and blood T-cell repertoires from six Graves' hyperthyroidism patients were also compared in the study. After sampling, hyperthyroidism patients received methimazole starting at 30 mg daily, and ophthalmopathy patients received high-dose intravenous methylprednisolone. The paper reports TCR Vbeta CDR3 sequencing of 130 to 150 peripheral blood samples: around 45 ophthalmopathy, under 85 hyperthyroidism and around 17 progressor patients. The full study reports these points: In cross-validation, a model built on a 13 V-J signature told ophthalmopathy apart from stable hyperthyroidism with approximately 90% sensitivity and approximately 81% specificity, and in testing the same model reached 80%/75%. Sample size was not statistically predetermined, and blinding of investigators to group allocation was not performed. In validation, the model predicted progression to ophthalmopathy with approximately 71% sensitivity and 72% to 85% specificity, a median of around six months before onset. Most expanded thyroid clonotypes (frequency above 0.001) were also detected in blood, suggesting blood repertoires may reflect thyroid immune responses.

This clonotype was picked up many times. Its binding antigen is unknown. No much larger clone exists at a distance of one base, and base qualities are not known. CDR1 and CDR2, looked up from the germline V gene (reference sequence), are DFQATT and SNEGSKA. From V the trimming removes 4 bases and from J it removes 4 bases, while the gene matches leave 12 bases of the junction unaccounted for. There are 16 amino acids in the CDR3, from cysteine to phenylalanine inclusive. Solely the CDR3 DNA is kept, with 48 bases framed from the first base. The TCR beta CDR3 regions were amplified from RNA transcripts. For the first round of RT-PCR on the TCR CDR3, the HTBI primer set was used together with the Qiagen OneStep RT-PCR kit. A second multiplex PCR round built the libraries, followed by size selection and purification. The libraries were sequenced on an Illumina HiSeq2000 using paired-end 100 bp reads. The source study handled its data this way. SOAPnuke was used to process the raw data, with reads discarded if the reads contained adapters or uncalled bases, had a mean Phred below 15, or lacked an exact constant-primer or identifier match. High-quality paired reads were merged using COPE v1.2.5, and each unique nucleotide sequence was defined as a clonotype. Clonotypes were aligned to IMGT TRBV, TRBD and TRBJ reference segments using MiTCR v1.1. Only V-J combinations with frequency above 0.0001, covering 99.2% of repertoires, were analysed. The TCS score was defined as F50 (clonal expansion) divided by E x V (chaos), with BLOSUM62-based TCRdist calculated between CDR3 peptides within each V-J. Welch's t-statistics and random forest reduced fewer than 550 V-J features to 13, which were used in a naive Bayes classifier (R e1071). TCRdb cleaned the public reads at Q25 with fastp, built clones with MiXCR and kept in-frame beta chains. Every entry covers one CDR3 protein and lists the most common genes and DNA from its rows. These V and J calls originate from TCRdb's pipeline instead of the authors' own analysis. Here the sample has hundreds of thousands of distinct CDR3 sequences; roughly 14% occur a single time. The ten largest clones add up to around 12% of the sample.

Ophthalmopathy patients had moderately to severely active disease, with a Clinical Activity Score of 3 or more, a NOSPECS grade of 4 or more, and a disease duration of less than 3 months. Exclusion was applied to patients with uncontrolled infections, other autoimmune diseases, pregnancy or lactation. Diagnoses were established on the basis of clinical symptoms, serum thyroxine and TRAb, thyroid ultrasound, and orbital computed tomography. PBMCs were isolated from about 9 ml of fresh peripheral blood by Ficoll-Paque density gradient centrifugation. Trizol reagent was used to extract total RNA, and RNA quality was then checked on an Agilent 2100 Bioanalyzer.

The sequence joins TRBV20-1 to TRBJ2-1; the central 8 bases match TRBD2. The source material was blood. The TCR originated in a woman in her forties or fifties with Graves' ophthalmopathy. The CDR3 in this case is CSATYASGTRYNEQFF. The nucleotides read TGCAGTGCTACCTATGCTTCCGGGACTAGGTACAATGAGCAGTTCTTC.